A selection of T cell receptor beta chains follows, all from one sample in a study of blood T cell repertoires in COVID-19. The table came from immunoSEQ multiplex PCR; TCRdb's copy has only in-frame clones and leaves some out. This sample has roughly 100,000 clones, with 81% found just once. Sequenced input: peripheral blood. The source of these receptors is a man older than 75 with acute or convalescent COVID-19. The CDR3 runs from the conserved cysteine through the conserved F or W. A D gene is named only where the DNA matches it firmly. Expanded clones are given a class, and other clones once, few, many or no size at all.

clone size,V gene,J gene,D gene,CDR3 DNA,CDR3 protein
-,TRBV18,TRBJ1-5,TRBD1,TGTGCCAGCAATAAACAGGGGGCACCCGAGGAGCCCCAGCATTTT,CASNKQGAPEEPQHF
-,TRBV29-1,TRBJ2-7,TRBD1,TGCAGCGTCGGACAGGGGGGCTCCTACGAGCAGTACTTC,CSVGQGGSYEQYF
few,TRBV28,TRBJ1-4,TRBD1,TGTGCCAGCAGTTTATCCCTGACAGGGGAGCGCGAAAAACTGTTTTTT,CASSLSLTGEREKLFF
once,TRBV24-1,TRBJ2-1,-,TGTGCCACCAGTGAACGCGGTGAGCAGTTCTTC,CATSERGEQFF
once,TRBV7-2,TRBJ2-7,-,TGTGCCAGCAGCCTAATGCGACAGCTGAATTACGAGCAGTACTTC,CASSLMRQLNYEQYF
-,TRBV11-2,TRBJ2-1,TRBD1,TGTGCCAGCAGCTCGGACAGGGTCACAGGCGAGCAGTTCTTC,CASSSDRVTGEQFF
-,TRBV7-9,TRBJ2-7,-,TGTGCCAGCAGCTTAGCTAGTCACGGACGGGATTACGAGCAGTACTTC,CASSLASHGRDYEQYF
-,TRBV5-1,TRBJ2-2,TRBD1,TGCGCCAGCAGCCCCTTTGACAGGGTGGGCACCGGGGAGCTGTTTTTT,CASSPFDRVGTGELFF
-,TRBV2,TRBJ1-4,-,TGTGCCAGCAGTGAAGCGTACAGGGTTGAAGAAAAACTGTTTTTT,CASSEAYRVEEKLFF
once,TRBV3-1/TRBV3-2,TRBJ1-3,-,TGTGCCAGCAGCCAAGGGGGAGGAGGAAACACCATATATTTT,CASSQGGGGNTIYF
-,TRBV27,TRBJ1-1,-,TGTGCCAGCAGTTCTGACACCGACCTCAAACCGAACACTGAAGCTTTCTTT,CASSSDTDLKPNTEAFF
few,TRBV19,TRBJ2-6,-,TGTGCCAGTAGTATCAGGACCATAGACTATTCCCTGACTTTC,CASSIRTIDYSLTF
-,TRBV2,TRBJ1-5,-,TGTGCCAGCAGTGAAGGGAGGGGCGACGGTCAGCCCCAGCATTTT,CASSEGRGDGQPQHF
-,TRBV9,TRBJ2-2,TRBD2,TGTGCCAGCAGCGTAGCACTAGCGGCGAACACCGGGGAGCTGTTTTTT,CASSVALAANTGELFF
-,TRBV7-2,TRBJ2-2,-,TGTGCCAGCAGCCCCCAGTACACCGGGGAGCTGTTTTTT,CASSPQYTGELFF
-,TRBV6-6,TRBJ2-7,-,TGTGCCAGCAGTTACTCGACAGGTACCTACGAGCAGTACTTC,CASSYSTGTYEQYF
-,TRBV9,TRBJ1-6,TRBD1,TGTGCCAGCGGAGGACAGGGCTATAATTCACCCCTCCACTTT,CASGGQGYNSPLHF
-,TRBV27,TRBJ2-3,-,TGTGCCAGCAGGTGGGAGGGGGTTACTAGCACAGATACGCAGTATTTT,CASRWEGVTSTDTQYF
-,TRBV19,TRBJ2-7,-,TGTGCCAGTAGTCTCAATCGGGGGACCTCCTACGAGCAGTACTTC,CASSLNRGTSYEQYF
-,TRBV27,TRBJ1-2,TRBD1,TGTGCCAGCAGTAGGGGGACAGGGAGTGGCTACACCTTC,CASSRGTGSGYTF
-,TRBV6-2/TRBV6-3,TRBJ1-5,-,TGTGCCAGCAGTCCGACAGGCCATCGACCCCAGCATTTT,CASSPTGHRPQHF
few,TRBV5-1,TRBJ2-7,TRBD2,TGCGCCAGCAGCTCGGGACTAGCGGGATCGGTCTACGAGCAGTACTTC,CASSSGLAGSVYEQYF
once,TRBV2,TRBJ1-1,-,TGTGCCAGCAGTGAAGAGCAGGGCAACACTGAAGCTTTCTTT,CASSEEQGNTEAFF
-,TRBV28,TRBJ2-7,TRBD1,TGTGCCAGCACCCCTCTCGGGACAGGGCCCAAGAACGAGCAGTACTTC,CASTPLGTGPKNEQYF
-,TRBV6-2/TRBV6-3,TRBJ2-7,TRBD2,TGTGCCAGCAGTCGGGACTACTCCTACGAGCAGTACTTC,CASSRDYSYEQYF
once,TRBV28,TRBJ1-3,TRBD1,TGTGCCAGCAGTCCTTACAGGGGGCCTGGAAACACCATATATTTT,CASSPYRGPGNTIYF
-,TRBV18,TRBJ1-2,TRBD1,TGTGCCAGCTCACCGACAGGGGGCGAGTATGGCTACACCTTC,CASSPTGGEYGYTF
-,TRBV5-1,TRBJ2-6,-,TGCGCCAGCGGCGGGGCAGGCGCCGCCTCTGGGGCCAACGTCCTGACTTTC,CASGGAGAASGANVLTF
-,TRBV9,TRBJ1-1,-,TGTGCCAGCAGCCGTAGATGGGACATGAATCCTGAAGCTTTCTTT,CASSRRWDMNPEAFF
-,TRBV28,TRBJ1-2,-,TGTGCCAGCTCCTCAGGGCTTGAATATGGCTACACCTTC,CASSSGLEYGYTF
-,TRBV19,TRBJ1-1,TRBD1,TGTGCCAGTAGTTCATGGACAGGGACTGAAGCTTTCTTT,CASSSWTGTEAFF
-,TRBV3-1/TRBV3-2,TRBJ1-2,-,TGTGCCAGCAGCCAAGAATCTGGGCACGGCTACACCTTC,CASSQESGHGYTF
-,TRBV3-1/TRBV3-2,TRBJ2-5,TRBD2,TGTGCCAGCAGCCACGGGACTAGCGGGCGAGTAGAGACCCAGTACTTC,CASSHGTSGRVETQYF
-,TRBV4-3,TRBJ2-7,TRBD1,TGCGCCAGCAGCCAGGAGACGGGACAGCTCTACGAGCAGTACTTC,CASSQETGQLYEQYF
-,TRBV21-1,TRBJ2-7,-,TGTGCCAGCAGCAAAAACCCGAATGGGACAGGGCCCTTCGAAAGGTTATACGAGCAGTACTTC,CASSKNPNGTGPFERLYEQYF
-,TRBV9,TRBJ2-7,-,TGTGCCAGCAGCCCTCACAGGGGAGGCAGCTCCTACGAGCAGTACTTC,CASSPHRGGSSYEQYF
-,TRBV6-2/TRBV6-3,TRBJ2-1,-,TGTGCCAGCAGCCACCCCGGCTCCTACAATGAGCAGTTCTTC,CASSHPGSYNEQFF
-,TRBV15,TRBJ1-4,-,TGTGCCACCAGCAGAGATCTGATGGGGGCGAGTGAAAAACTGTTTTTT,CATSRDLMGASEKLFF
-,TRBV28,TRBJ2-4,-,TGTGCCAGCAGTTCCCTAATAGCCAAAAACATTCAGTACTTC,CASSSLIAKNIQYF
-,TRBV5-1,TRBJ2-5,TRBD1,TGCGCCAGCAGCTTAGAAGGGGGCGGAGAGACCCAGTACTTC,CASSLEGGGETQYF
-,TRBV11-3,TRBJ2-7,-,TGTGCCAGCAGCTTAGGTGGTGGGAGCTCCTACGAGCAGTACTTC,CASSLGGGSSYEQYF
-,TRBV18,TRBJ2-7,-,TGTGCCAGCTCACCAATTCACTCCTACGAGCAGTACTTC,CASSPIHSYEQYF
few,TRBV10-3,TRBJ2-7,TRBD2,TGTGCCATCAGGGTAGCGGGAGTGAACGAGCAGTACTTC,CAIRVAGVNEQYF
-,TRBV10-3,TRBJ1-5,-,TGTGCCATCAGTGAGATTTATAGCAATCAGCCCCAGCATTTT,CAISEIYSNQPQHF
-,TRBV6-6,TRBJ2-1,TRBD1,TGTGCCAGCAGTCCACCGGGACAGGGGGCGCGCTACAATGAGCAGTTCTTC,CASSPPGQGARYNEQFF
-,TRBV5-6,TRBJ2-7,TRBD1,TGTGCCAGCAGCTCTCGGACAGGGAACGAGCAGTACTTC,CASSSRTGNEQYF
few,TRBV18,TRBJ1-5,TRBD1,TGTGCCAGCTCACCAAGGCCACCGGGACAGGGGGGTCAGCCCCAGCATTTT,CASSPRPPGQGGQPQHF
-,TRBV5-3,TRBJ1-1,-,TGTGCCAGAAGCTTGGCAGCGGGGGAAGCTTTCTTT,CARSLAAGEAFF
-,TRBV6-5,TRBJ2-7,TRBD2,TGTGCCAGCAGGCTTGGGACTAGCGGGAGCAACGAGCAGTACTTC,CASRLGTSGSNEQYF
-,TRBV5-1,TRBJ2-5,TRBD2,TGCGCCAGCAGCTCGGGGACTAGCGGGAGTGGGGAGACCCAGTACTTC,CASSSGTSGSGETQYF
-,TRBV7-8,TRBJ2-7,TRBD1,TGTGCCAGCAGCTTCGAGACAGGGGGCTACGAGCAGTACTTC,CASSFETGGYEQYF